A single sample gave rise to the 2 T cell receptor beta chains below, sequenced in a study of vaccination and CD4 T cells after COVID-19 (dated by TCRdb to between 2021 and 2024). Reading the label with the study, this specimen's treatment or condition is: 10-day PBMC culture with coronavirus spike peptide pools or control peptides (ViraFEST assay). CD4+ T cells from unexposed donors were collected before the COVID-19 pandemic (2011-2018). Library preparation employed PCR. The instrument given in TCRdb is Illumina iSeq 100. DNA from cultured CD4+ T cells was subjected to TCR sequencing with the Oncomine TCR Beta short-read assay at the Johns Hopkins FTIC core. The public reads were run again by TCRdb, first through fastp at Q25 and then through MiXCR, and only productive beta chains were kept. Rows are unified per CDR3 protein, each entry keeping the most common DNA and genes. Counted in this sample were about 8,400 distinct CDR3 sequences; 40% to 45% of them appeared once. Approximately 19% of the sample is held by the ten biggest clonotypes.

Their antigens are not known. Sequenced sample: CD4+ T cells from blood, cultured in vitro. The receptors come from a human donor in good health.

This clonotype was picked up a small number of times. V gene TRBV27 combines with J gene TRBJ1-1; 7 bases are shared with TRBD1. The germline V gene has CDR1 MNHEY and CDR2 SMNVEV (reference sequence). There are 12 residues in the CDR3. The J segment lost 6 bases and the V segment lost 5 bases, leaving 3 bases of the junction unmatched. CDR3 protein: CASSTGVAEAFF. Here the CDR3 DNA reads TGTGCCAGCAGTACAGGGGTGGCTGAAGCTTTCTTT.

This clonotype was detected a few times. The chain employs TRBV30 and TRBJ1-6, with 8 bases matching TRBD1. Germline CDR1 is GTSNPN and CDR2 is SVGIG (reference sequence). This CDR3 spans 13 amino acids. For the CDR3, the DNA is TGTGCTACAGGGGGATCCTATAATTCACCCCTCCACTTT. It specifies CATGGSYNSPLHF.